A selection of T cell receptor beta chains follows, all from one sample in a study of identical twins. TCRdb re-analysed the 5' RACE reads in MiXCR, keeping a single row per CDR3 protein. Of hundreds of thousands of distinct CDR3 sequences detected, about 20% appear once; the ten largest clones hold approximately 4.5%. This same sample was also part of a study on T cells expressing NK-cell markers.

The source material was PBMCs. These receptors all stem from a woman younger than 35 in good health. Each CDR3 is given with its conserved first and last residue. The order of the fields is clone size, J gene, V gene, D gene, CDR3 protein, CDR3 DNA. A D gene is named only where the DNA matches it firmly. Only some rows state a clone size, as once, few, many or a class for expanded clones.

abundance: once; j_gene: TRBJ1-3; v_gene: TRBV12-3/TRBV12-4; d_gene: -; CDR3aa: CASSLFRATGNTIYF; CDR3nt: TGTGCCAGCAGTTTATTCAGGGCTACTGGAAACACCATATATTTT
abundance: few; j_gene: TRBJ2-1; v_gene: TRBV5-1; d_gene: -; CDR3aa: CASSLLQGGGNEQFF; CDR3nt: TGCGCCAGCAGCTTATTACAGGGTGGGGGGAATGAGCAGTTCTTC
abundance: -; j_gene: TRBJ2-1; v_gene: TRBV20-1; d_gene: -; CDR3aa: CSARSVSNNEQFF; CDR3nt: TGCAGTGCTAGGTCGGTCTCCAACAATGAGCAGTTCTTC
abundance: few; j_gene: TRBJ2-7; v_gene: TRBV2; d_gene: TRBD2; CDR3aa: CASSARLAVLYEQYF; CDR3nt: TGTGCCAGCAGTGCCCGGCTAGCGGTCTTGTACGAGCAGTACTTC
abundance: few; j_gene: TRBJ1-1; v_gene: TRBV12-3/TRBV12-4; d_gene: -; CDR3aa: CASSLWSRGNTEAFF; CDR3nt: TGTGCCAGCAGTTTATGGTCCCGGGGGAACACTGAAGCTTTCTTT
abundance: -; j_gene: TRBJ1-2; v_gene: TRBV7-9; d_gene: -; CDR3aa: CASSLGDLKVGYTF; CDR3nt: TGTGCCAGCAGCCTAGGGGACCTTAAGGTCGGCTACACCTTC
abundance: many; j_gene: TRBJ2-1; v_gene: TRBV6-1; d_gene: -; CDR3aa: CASRRLQDNEQFF; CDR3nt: TGTGCCAGCAGACGACTACAAGACAATGAGCAGTTCTTC
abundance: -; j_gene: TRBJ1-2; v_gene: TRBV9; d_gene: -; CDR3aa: CASSRGERYGYTF; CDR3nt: TGTGCCAGCAGCCGGGGGGAGCGCTATGGCTACACCTTC
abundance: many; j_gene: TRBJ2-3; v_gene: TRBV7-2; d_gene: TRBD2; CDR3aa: CASRGGGRATDTQYF; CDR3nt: TGTGCCAGCAGGGGTGGCGGGAGAGCCACAGATACGCAGTATTTT
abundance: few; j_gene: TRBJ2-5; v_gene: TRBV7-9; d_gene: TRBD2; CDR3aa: CASSAGTSGLETQYF; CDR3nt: TGTGCCAGCAGCGCAGGGACTAGCGGATTAGAGACCCAGTACTTC
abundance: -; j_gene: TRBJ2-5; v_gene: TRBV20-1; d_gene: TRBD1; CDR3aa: CSARRQGLETQYF; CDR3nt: TGCAGTGCTCGGAGACAGGGTCTGGAGACCCAGTACTTC
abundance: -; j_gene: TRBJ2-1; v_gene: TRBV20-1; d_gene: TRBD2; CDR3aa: CSASLLAVSEGGEQFF; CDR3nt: TGCAGTGCTAGTTTACTAGCGGTCTCGGAAGGCGGTGAGCAGTTCTTC
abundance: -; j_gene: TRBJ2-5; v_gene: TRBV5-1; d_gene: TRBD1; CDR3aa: CASSPGQSSQETQYF; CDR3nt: TGCGCCAGCAGCCCGGGACAGAGTAGTCAAGAGACCCAGTACTTC
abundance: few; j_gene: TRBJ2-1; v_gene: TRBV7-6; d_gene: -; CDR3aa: CASSPTRDVEQFF; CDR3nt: TGTGCCAGCAGCCCAACGAGGGATGTTGAGCAGTTCTTC
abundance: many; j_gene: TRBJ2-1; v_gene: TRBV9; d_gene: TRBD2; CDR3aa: CASSLRSGNYNEQFF; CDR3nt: TGTGCCAGCAGCCTCAGGAGCGGGAACTACAATGAGCAGTTCTTC
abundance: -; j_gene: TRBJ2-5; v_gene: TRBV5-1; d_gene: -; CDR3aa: CASSLGQSNQETQYF; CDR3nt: TGCGCCAGCAGCTTGGGGCAAAGCAACCAAGAGACCCAGTACTTC
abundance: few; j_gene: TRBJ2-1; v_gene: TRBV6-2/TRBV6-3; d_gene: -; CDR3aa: CASSYSDAEQFF; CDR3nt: TGTGCCAGCAGTTACTCGGACGCTGAACAGTTCTTC
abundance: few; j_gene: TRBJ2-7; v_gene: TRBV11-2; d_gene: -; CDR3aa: CASTEAYEQYF; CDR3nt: TGTGCCAGCACCGAGGCCTACGAGCAGTACTTC
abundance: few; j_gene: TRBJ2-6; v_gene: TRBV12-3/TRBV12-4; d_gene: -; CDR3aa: CASSLSGGGGANVLTF; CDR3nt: TGTGCCAGCAGTTTATCCGGTGGTGGGGGGGCCAACGTCCTGACTTTC
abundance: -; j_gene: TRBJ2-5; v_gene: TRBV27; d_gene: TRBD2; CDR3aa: CASSLGGRAGETQYF; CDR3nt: TGTGCCAGCAGTTTAGGCGGGAGGGCCGGGGAGACCCAGTACTTC
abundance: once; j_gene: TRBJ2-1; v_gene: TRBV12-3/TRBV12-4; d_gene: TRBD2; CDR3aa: CASSRTSGQAYNEQFF; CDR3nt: TGTGCCAGCAGCCGGACTAGCGGGCAAGCCTACAATGAGCAGTTCTTC
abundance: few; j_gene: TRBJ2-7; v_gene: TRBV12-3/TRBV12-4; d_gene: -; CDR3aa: CASQGEVGISYEQYF; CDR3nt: TGTGCCAGTCAGGGCGAAGTCGGGATCTCCTACGAGCAGTACTTC
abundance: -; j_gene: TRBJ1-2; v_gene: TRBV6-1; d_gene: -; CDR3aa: CASRGTVDRAYYGYTF; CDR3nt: TGTGCCAGCAGGGGCACTGTGGACAGAGCTTACTATGGCTACACCTTC
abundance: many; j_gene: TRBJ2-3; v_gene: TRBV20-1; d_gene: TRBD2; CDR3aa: CSARLEVGLAGGITDTQYF; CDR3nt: TGCAGTGCTAGACTCGAGGTGGGACTAGCGGGAGGGATCACAGATACGCAGTATTTT
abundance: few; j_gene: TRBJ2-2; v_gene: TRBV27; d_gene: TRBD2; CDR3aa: CASRPGLAGGPVGELFF; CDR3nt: TGTGCCAGCAGGCCGGGACTAGCGGGAGGGCCCGTAGGGGAGCTGTTTTTT
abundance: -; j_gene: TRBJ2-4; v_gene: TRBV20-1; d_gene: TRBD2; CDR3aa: CSAGGRVIAKNIQYF; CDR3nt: TGCAGTGCTGGGGGGAGGGTAATAGCCAAAAACATTCAGTACTTC